Listed below are T cell receptor beta chains from one sample, sequenced in a study of blood T cell repertoires in COVID-19. The protocol was immunoSEQ multiplex PCR, while the TCRdb copy is restricted to in-frame clones and leaves out a portion. Altogether a few hundred thousand clones are present, 88% being singletons, with the ten largest covering less than 5%. Sequenced: peripheral blood. The origin of the receptors is a man aged 55-75 years who had recovered from COVID-19. The CDR3 runs from the conserved cysteine through the conserved F or W. D genes are given only for firm matches. Expanded clones are given a class, and other clones once, few, many or no size at all.

DNA,CDR3,J,V,D,size
TGTGCCAGTAGTATAGTTGCACAATCCTACAATGAGCAGTTCTTC,CASSIVAQSYNEQFF,TRBJ2-1,TRBV19,NA,once
TGTGCCAGCTCACGATATCCCCCCCCACAGGGACAAAACACTGAAGCTTTCTTT,CASSRYPPPQGQNTEAFF,TRBJ1-1,TRBV18,NA,NA
TGTGCCACCAGTGACTCGATAACTTACCAAGAGACCCAGTACTTC,CATSDSITYQETQYF,TRBJ2-5,TRBV24-1,NA,once
TGCGCCAGCAGCTTGGTTGGGGCAGGGAGGGCTATGAACACTGAAGCTTTCTTT,CASSLVGAGRAMNTEAFF,TRBJ1-1,TRBV5-1,NA,NA
TGTGCCAGCCAACGGGAAATTACGGGGAACACTGAAGCTTTCTTT,CASQREITGNTEAFF,TRBJ1-1,TRBV7-2,NA,NA
TGTGCCACTCAGGGCACCGGGGAGCTGTTTTTT,CATQGTGELFF,TRBJ2-2,TRBV11-3,NA,NA
TGTGCCAGCAGCTTGGCAAGGACTAGCGGGGGGTCCAATGAGCAGTTCTTC,CASSLARTSGGSNEQFF,TRBJ2-1,TRBV5-4,TRBD2,NA
TGTGCCAGCAGCCTCCAAGTGGGGACTAGCAGAGATACGCAGTATTTT,CASSLQVGTSRDTQYF,TRBJ2-3,TRBV4-2,TRBD2,NA
TGCAGCGTTGAAGATCGATCAGAACAAGAGACCCAGTACTTC,CSVEDRSEQETQYF,TRBJ2-5,TRBV29-1,NA,NA
TGCGCCAGCAGCCTCGGGACAAACTCTGGAAACACCATATATTTT,CASSLGTNSGNTIYF,TRBJ1-3,TRBV5-1,NA,once
TGTGCCAGCAGCTCGATGGGGACTAGCGGAGCCGGGGAGCTGTTTTTT,CASSSMGTSGAGELFF,TRBJ2-2,TRBV5-4,TRBD2,NA
TGTGCCAGCAGGGCAGACAGGGCCCACGTGGGTGGCTACACCTTC,CASRADRAHVGGYTF,TRBJ1-2,TRBV6-5,TRBD1,NA
TGTGCCTGGGGACAGGGGGTCCCCTATAATTCACCCCTCCACTTT,CAWGQGVPYNSPLHF,TRBJ1-6,TRBV30,TRBD1,NA
TGTGCCAGTAGGAGAAAGGGGGCTTCGGATGAAAAACTGTTTTTT,CASRRKGASDEKLFF,TRBJ1-4,TRBV19,TRBD1,NA
TGTGCCAGCAGCAAAATAGGTCGGACTAGCGGGGACCCCCACAATGAGCAGTTCTTC,CASSKIGRTSGDPHNEQFF,TRBJ2-1,TRBV21-1,NA,NA
TGTGCCAGCAGCTTAAGGCTAGCGGGGGGGCCTGGTGAGCAGTTCTTC,CASSLRLAGGPGEQFF,TRBJ2-1,TRBV7-3,TRBD2,NA
TGTGCCAGTAGTCAGACAGGGGGCGGGCACACTGAAGCTTTCTTT,CASSQTGGGHTEAFF,TRBJ1-1,TRBV19,TRBD1,NA